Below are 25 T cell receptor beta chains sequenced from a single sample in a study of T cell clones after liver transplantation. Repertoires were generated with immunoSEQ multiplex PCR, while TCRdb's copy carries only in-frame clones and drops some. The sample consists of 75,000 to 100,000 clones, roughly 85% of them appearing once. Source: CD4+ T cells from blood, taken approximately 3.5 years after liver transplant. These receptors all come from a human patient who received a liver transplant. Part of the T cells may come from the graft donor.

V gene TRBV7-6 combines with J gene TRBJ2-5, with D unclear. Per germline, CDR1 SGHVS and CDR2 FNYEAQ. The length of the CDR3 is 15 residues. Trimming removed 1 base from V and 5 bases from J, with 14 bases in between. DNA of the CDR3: TGTGCCAGCAGCTTAGTCCTAGGCATATACGAGACCCAGTACTTC. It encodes CASSLVLGIYETQYF.

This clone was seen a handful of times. The CDR3 region is CASSERGVANYGYTF. Written as DNA, the CDR3 is TGTGCCAGCAGTGAAAGAGGGGTAGCAAACTATGGCTACACCTTC. This chain joins TRBV6-1 and TRBJ1-2, with D possibly TRBD1 on 5 matching bases. The germline V and J ends were trimmed by 2 bases and 2 bases, with 12 bases remaining between them. The CDR3 has 15 amino acids. CDR1 and CDR2 from the germline V gene are MNHNS and SASEGT.

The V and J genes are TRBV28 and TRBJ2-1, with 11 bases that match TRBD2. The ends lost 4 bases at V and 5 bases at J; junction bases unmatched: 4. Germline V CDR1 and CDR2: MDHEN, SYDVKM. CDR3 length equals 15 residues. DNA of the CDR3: TGTGCCAGCAGTTCCCGACTAGCGGGGAACAATGAGCAGTTCTTC. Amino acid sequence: CASSSRLAGNNEQFF.

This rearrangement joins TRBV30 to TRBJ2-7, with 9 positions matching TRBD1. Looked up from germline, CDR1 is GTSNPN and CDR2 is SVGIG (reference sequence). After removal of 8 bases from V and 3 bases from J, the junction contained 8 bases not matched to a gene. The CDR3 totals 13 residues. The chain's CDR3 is CAASPGQGYEQYF. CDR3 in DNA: TGTGCCGCAAGTCCGGGACAGGGCTACGAGCAGTACTTC.

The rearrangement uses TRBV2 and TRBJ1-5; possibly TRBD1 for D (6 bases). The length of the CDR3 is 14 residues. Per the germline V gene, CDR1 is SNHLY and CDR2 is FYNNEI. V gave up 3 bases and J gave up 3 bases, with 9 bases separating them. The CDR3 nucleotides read TGTGCCAGCAGTGAGGACAGATACAATCAGCCCCAGCATTTT. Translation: CASSEDRYNQPQHF.

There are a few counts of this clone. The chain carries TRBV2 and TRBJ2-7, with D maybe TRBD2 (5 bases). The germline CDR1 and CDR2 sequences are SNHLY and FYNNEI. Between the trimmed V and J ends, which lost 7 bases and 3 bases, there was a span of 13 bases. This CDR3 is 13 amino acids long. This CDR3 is CASNLLEDYEQYF. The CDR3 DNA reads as TGTGCCAGCAACCTCCTGGAGGACTACGAGCAGTACTTC. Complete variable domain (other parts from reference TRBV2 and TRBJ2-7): EPEVTQTPSHQVTQMGQEVILRCVPISNHLYFYWYRQILGQKVEFLVSFYNNEISEKSEIFDDQFSVERPDGSNFTLKIRSTKLEDSAMYFCASNLLEDYEQYFGPGTRLTVT.

Here the CDR3 reads CASSLAGHEEKLFF. CDR3 bases: TGCGCCAGCAGCTTGGCAGGACATGAAGAAAAACTGTTTTTT. This sequence joins TRBV5-1 and TRBJ1-4; TRBD1 is a possible D gene (5 bases). The CDR3 consists of 14 residues. Between the trimmed V and J ends, which lost 0 bases and 8 bases, there was a span of 11 bases. CDR1 SGHRS and CDR2 YFSETQ come from the germline V gene.

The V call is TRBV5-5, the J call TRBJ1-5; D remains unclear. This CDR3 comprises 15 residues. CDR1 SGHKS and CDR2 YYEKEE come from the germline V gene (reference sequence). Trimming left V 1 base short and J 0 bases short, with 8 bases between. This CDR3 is CASSLWQRSNQPQHF. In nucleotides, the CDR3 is TGTGCCAGCAGCTTGTGGCAGCGTAGCAATCAGCCCCAGCATTTT. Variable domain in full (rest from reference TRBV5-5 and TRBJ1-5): DAGVTQSPTHLIKTRGQQVTLRCSPISGHKSVSWYQQVLGQGPQFIFQYYEKEERGRGNFPDRFSARQFPNYSSELNVNALLLGDSALYLCASSLWQRSNQPQHFGDGTRLSIL.

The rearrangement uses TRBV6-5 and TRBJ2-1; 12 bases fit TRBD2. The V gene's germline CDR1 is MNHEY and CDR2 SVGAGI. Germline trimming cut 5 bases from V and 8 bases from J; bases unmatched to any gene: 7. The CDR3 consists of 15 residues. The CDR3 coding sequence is TGTGCCAGCAGTCGCACCGGGACTAGCGGGCATGAGCAGTTCTTC. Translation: CASSRTGTSGHEQFF.

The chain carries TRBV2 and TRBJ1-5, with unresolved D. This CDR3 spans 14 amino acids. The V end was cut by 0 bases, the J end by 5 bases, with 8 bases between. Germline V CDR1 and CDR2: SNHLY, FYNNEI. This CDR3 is CASSEADGYQPQHF. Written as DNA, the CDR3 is TGTGCCAGCAGTGAAGCGGACGGATATCAGCCCCAGCATTTT.

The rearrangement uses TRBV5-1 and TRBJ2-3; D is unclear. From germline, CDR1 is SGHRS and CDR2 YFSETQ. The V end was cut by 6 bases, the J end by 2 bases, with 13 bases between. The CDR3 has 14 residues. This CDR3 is CASTASGYTDTQYF. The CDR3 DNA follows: TGCGCCAGCACCGCTTCCGGGTACACAGATACGCAGTATTTT.

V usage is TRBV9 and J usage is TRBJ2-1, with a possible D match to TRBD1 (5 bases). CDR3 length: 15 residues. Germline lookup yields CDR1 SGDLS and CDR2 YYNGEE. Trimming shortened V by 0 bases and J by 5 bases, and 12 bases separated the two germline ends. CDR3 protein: CASSVDPGLDNEQFF. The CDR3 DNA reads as TGTGCCAGCAGCGTAGATCCAGGGCTGGACAATGAGCAGTTCTTC.

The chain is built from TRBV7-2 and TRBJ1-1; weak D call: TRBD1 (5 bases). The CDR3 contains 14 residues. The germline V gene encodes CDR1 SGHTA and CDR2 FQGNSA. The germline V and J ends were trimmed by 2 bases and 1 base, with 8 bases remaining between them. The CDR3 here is CASSLKGTNTEAFF. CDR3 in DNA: TGTGCCAGCAGCTTAAAAGGGACGAACACTGAAGCTTTCTTT. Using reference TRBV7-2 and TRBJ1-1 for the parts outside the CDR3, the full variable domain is GAGVSQSPSNKVTEKGKDVELRCDPISGHTALYWYRQSLGQGLEFLIYFQGNSAPDKSGLPSDRFSAERTGGSVSTLTIQRTQQEDSAVYLCASSLKGTNTEAFFGQGTRLTVV.

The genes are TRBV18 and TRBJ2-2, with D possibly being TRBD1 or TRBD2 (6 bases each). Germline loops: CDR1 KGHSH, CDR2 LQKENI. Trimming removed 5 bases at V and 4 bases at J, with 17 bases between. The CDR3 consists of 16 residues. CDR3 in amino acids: CASSGRGPEGTGELFF. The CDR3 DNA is TGTGCCAGCTCAGGCCGGGGGCCCGAAGGCACCGGGGAGCTGTTTTTT.

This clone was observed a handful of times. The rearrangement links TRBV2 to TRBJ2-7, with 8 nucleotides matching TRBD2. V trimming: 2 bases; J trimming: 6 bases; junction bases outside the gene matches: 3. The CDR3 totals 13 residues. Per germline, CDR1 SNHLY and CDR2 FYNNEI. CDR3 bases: TGTGCCAGCAGTGAACGGGGGGGGAGCGAGCAGTACTTC. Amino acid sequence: CASSERGGSEQYF.

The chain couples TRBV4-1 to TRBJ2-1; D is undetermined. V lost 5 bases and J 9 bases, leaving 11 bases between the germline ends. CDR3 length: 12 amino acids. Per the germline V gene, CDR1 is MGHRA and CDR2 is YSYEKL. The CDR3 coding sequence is TGCGCCAGCAGCTTTCGTCTGGGTGAGCAGTTCTTC. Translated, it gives CASSFRLGEQFF.

The CDR3 DNA reads as TGTGCCAGCAGTGCGGGAGGCAGTACCTACAATGAGCAGTTCTTC. Its protein product is CASSAGGSTYNEQFF. The chain uses TRBV6-4 and TRBJ2-1; 7 positions agree with TRBD2. The germline V gene encodes CDR1 MRHNA and CDR2 SNTAGT. The V segment lost 4 bases and the J segment 2 bases; nucleotides outside the gene matches: 5. The CDR3 is 15 residues long.

The CDR3 DNA sequence: TGTGCCAGTAGCGCTTCCCCTGGCTCTGGAAACACCATATATTTT. Protein sequence: CASSASPGSGNTIYF. The V and J genes are TRBV19 and TRBJ1-3, with no clear D. CDR1 and CDR2 (germline): LNHDA, SQIVND (reference sequence). The CDR3 totals 15 residues. Trimming left V 6 bases short and J 0 bases short, with 12 bases between. Variable domain in full (rest from reference TRBV19 and TRBJ1-3): DGGITQSPKYLFRKEGQNVTLSCEQNLNHDAMYWYRQDPGQGLRLIYYSQIVNDFQKGDIAEGYSVSREKKESFPLTVTSAQKNPTAFYLCASSASPGSGNTIYFGEGSWLTVV.

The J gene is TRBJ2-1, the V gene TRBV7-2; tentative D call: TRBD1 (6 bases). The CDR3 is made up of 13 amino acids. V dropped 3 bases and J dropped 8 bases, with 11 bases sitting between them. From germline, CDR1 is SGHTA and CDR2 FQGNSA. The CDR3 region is CASSFLPGDEQFF. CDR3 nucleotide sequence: TGTGCCAGCAGCTTCTTGCCAGGGGATGAGCAGTTCTTC.

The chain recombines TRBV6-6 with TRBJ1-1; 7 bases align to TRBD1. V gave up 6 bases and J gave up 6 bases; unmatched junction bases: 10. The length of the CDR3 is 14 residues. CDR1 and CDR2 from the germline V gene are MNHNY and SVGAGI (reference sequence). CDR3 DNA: TGTGCCAGCAGCTCGCGAATACAGGGGTCTGAAGCTTTCTTT. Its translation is CASSSRIQGSEAFF.

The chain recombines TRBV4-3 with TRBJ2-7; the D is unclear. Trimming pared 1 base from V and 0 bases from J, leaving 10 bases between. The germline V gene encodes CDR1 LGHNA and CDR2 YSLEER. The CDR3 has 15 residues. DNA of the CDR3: TGCGCCAGCAGCCAAGTCTTTTCTTACTCCTACGAGCAGTACTTC. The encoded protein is CASSQVFSYSYEQYF.

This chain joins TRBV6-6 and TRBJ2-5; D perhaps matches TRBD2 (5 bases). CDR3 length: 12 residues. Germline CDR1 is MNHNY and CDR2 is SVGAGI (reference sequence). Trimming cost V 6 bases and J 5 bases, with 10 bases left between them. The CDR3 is CASRDSAETQYF. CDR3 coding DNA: TGTGCCAGCAGGGACTCAGCGGAGACCCAGTACTTC.

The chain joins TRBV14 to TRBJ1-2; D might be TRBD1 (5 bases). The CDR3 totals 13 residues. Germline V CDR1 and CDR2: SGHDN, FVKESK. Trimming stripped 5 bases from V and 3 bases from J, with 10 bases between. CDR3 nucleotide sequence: TGTGCCAGCAGCATGGGGACTCACTATGGCTACACCTTC. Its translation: CASSMGTHYGYTF.

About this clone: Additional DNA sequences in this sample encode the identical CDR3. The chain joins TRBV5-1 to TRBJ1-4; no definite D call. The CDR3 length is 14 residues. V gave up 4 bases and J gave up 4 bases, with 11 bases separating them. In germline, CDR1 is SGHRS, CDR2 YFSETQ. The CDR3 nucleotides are TGCGCCAGCAGCCTACAACGGAGTAATGAAAAACTGTTTTTT. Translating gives CASSLQRSNEKLFF.

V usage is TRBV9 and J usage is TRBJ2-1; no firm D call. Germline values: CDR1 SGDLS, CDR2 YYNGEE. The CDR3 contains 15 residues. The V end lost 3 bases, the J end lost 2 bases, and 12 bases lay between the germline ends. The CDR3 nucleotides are TGTGCCAGCAGCGGGCCAAGAGGACCCTACAATGAGCAGTTCTTC. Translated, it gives CASSGPRGPYNEQFF.